This T cell receptor (beta chain) is drawn from a study of CD4 T cells in relation to SARS-CoV-2 and coronaviruses. At the level of the study: ViraFEST: roughly ten-day antigen culture of PBMCs, then TCR beta CDR3 sequencing. The negative reference was HIV-1 Nef peptide pool or peptide-free culture.

Using immunoSEQ multiplex PCR, the repertoire was profiled, and TCRdb retains in-frame clones only, with some absent. Of about 21,000 clones listed, around three quarters are singletons. The trim removed 5 bases at V and 1 base at J, leaving 3 bases unmatched. Germline lookup yields CDR1 MGHDK and CDR2 SYGVNS. The CDR3 contains 17 residues. On this clone itself: What it binds is unknown.

CD4+ T cells from unexposed donors were obtained before the COVID-19 pandemic (2011-2018). CD4+ T cells were isolated from the cells after around 9 days of culture. V gene TRBV25-1 combines with J gene TRBJ2-2; TRBD2 agrees at 14 bases. This TCR was recovered from a human donor in good health. Sequenced material: CD4+ T cells from PBMCs, cultured in vitro. This CDR3 reads CASSPGLAGGNTGELFF. The DNA of the CDR3 is TGTGCCAGCAGTCCTGGACTAGCGGGAGGGAACACCGGGGAGCTGTTTTTT.